This TCR beta chain was retrieved from a study of cytomegalovirus exposure and HLA in healthy donors. The study's findings and limits: TCR beta V- and J-gene trimming was later associated with a missense DCLRE1C variant. Analysis performed later found about 18,000 TCR beta sequences associated with HLA alleles at 0.05 false discovery rate.

The CDR3 covers 16 residues. Germline CDR1 and CDR2: LNHDA and SQIVND (reference sequence). Germline trimming cut 4 bases from V and 6 bases from J; bases unmatched to any gene: 10. Concerning this clone itself: Its target is unknown.

A multiplex PCR was run with 60 Vbeta primers and 13 Jbeta primers. Clones were read by immunoSEQ multiplex PCR, and TCRdb kept only the in-frame ones, dropping some. The sample carries over 150,000 clones, roughly 80% recorded once. This clonotype originated in a man aged 18 to 30 in good health and CMV-seronegative. The V and J genes are TRBV19 and TRBJ2-7; TRBD2 matches 12 bases. Sequenced: PBMCs. The CDR3 loop is CASSTPTSGSLSEQYF. CDR3 nucleotide sequence: TGTGCCAGTAGTACTCCGACTAGCGGGAGTCTCTCCGAGCAGTACTTC.